Below are 27 T cell receptor beta chains sequenced from a single sample in a study of blood T cell repertoires in COVID-19 (dated by TCRdb to 2019 to 2021). The library came from the immunoSEQ multiplex PCR assay. Not all clones reach the TCRdb copy of this immuneACCESS table, which keeps in-frame sequences only. Checked studies attribute under half of the gap to unresolved V genes and leave the rest unexplained. Across this sample there are nearly 40,000 clones, with around 86% seen only once. The biggest ten clones account for 15% to 20% of the sample. The sequencing sample was made of peripheral blood. These receptors all stem from a man aged 45-65 years in a cohort sampled during active COVID-19.

V and J are TRBV25-1 and TRBJ2-7; the D gene is possibly TRBD2 (6 bases). The CDR3 runs to 13 residues. CDR1 is MGHDK, CDR2 SYGVNS, per germline. V was trimmed by 4 bases and J by 0 bases, leaving 7 bases between them. CDR3 bases: TGTGCCAGCAGTGCCGGGAGCTCCTACGAGCAGTACGTC. As protein: CASSAGSSYEQYV.

The chain links TRBV6-5 to TRBJ2-1; 7 bases align to TRBD1. The CDR3 spans 14 residues. Looked up from germline, CDR1 is MNHEY and CDR2 is SVGAGI. The J segment lost 4 bases and the V segment lost 5 bases, leaving 5 bases of the junction unmatched. The CDR3, as DNA: TGTGCCAGCAGTCCCGGGACAGCATACAATGAGCAGTTCTTC. As protein: CASSPGTAYNEQFF.

The chain has TRBV5-6 and TRBJ1-2, with no clear D. This CDR3 is built from 15 residues. Trimming stripped 0 bases from V and 3 bases from J, with 12 bases between. Germline V gene lookup returns CDR1 SGHDT and CDR2 YYEEEE. CDR3 protein: CASSLADRGYYGYTF. The CDR3 coding sequence is TGTGCCAGCAGCTTGGCCGATCGAGGATACTATGGCTACACCTTC.

V usage is TRBV10-1 and J usage is TRBJ2-3; a possible D gene is TRBD2 (5 bases). The V and J ends lost 4 bases and 4 bases respectively, with 15 bases between them. Germline V gives CDR1 WNHNN, CDR2 SYGVQD (reference sequence). The CDR3 extends over 15 amino acids. The CDR3 here is CASSAGGSIADTQYF. CDR3 coding DNA: TGCGCCAGCAGTGCTGGTGGGAGTATTGCAGATACGCAGTATTTT.

The chain is built from TRBV27 and TRBJ2-3; tentatively, D is TRBD2 (5 bases). The CDR3 covers 15 residues. Trimming removed 3 bases from V and 3 bases from J, with 13 bases in between. Germline lookup yields CDR1 MNHEY and CDR2 SMNVEV (reference sequence). As DNA, the CDR3 is TGTGCCAGCAGTTTTGACGGGATGGGGACAGATACGCAGTATTTT. As protein: CASSFDGMGTDTQYF.

The chain uses TRBV2 and TRBJ1-5, with unresolved D. Germline CDR1 and CDR2: SNHLY and FYNNEI. The CDR3 has 15 amino acids. Trimming left V 6 bases short and J 1 base short, with 13 bases between. CDR3 loop: CASRASPGSNQPQHF. CDR3 sequence (DNA): TGTGCCAGCAGAGCTAGTCCGGGGAGCAATCAGCCCCAGCATTTT.

The rearrangement links TRBV7-8 to TRBJ2-2; possible D gene TRBD2, 6 bases. V was pared by 5 bases and J by 2 bases, with 24 bases between. CDR1 SGHVS and CDR2 FQNEAQ come from the germline V gene. This CDR3 contains 19 residues. The CDR3 nucleotides read TGTGCCAGCAGCCAACGCGGGACTCTCCAACTGAAAAACACCGGGGAGCTGTTTTTT. Translated, it gives CASSQRGTLQLKNTGELFF.

The V gene is TRBV11-3, the J gene TRBJ2-1, with D tentatively TRBD1 (6 bases). Germline V lookup: CDR1 SGHNT, CDR2 YENEEA. The V gene lost 2 bases and the J gene lost 8 bases, with 13 bases spanning the gap. This CDR3 has 14 amino acids. Here the CDR3 reads CASSLPGRGHEQFF. Written as DNA, the CDR3 is TGTGCCAGCAGCTTACCGGGCAGGGGTCATGAGCAGTTCTTC.

The V gene is TRBV9, the J gene TRBJ2-2; 9 bases map to TRBD1. Per the germline V gene, CDR1 is SGDLS and CDR2 is YYNGEE. With 0 bases clipped from V and 0 bases from J, the junction kept 12 bases outside the gene matches. CDR3 length equals 20 residues. CDR3 DNA sequence: TGTGCCAGCAGCGTAGTCGGGAAACAGGGGGCTCACGCGAACACCGGGGAGCTGTTTTTT. Translating gives CASSVVGKQGAHANTGELFF.

This chain connects TRBV15 to TRBJ2-1, with D possibly matching TRBD2 (6 bases). This CDR3 is 17 amino acids long. Germline CDR1 reads LNHNV; CDR2 reads YYDKDF (reference sequence). V gave up 5 bases and J gave up 4 bases, with 21 bases separating them. The CDR3 DNA reads TGTGCCACCAGCCCCCATGCCGTAGCGGAGTATTACAATGAGCAGTTCTTC. Protein: CATSPHAVAEYYNEQFF. Full variable domain (rest looked up from reference TRBV15 and TRBJ2-1): DAMVIQNPRYQVTQFGKPVTLSCSQTLNHNVMYWYQQKSSQAPKLLFHYYDKDFNNEADTPDNFQSRRPNTSFCFLDIRSPGLGDTAMYLCATSPHAVAEYYNEQFFGPGTRLTVL.

This chain uses TRBV6-5 with TRBJ1-6; D call uncertain. The CDR3 spans 14 residues. CDR1 and CDR2 (germline): MNHEY, SVGAGI. V lost 7 bases and J lost 3, with 10 bases in between. In nucleotides, the CDR3 is TGTGCCAGCAACACCGGGAGCTATAATTCACCCCTCCACTTT. Residues: CASNTGSYNSPLHF.

The V and J genes are TRBV15 and TRBJ1-5; 9 bases line up with TRBD1. Losses at the gene ends were 3 bases for V and 0 bases for J; bases not matched to a gene: 0. This CDR3 spans 15 amino acids. Germline values: CDR1 LNHNV, CDR2 YYDKDF (reference sequence). CDR3 nucleotide sequence: TGTGCCACCAGCAGGGACAGGGGTAGCAATCAGCCCCAGCATTTT. It translates to CATSRDRGSNQPQHF.

The rearrangement uses TRBV4-3 and TRBJ1-5, with D perhaps matching TRBD1 (6 bases). Germline assignment: CDR1 LGHNA and CDR2 YSLEER. Trimming took 0 bases from V and 6 from J, leaving 12 bases between them. The CDR3 length is 15 residues. The CDR3 DNA sequence: TGCGCCAGCAGCCAAGATAAGGGGGTGGGTCAGCCCCAGCATTTT. It encodes CASSQDKGVGQPQHF.

This sequence joins TRBV12-3 or TRBV12-4 and TRBJ1-6; no reliable D call. Trimming shortened V by 2 bases and J by 13 bases, and 12 bases separated the two germline ends. This CDR3 is built from 13 residues. CDR3: CASSLYFGEPLHF. The CDR3 region has the DNA TGTGCCAGCAGTTTATATTTCGGTGAGCCCCTCCACTTT.

The table lists this clone with a few counts. The J gene is TRBJ2-1, the V gene TRBV24-1; D perhaps matches TRBD1 (6 bases). V was pared by 5 bases and J by 8 bases, with 12 bases between. The germline gives CDR1 KGHDR, CDR2 SFDVKD. The CDR3 is 13 residues long. The CDR3 sequence: CATSGKNRDEQFF. CDR3 coding DNA: TGTGCCACCAGTGGTAAAAACAGGGATGAGCAGTTCTTC.

The chain couples TRBV7-9 to TRBJ2-3; 11 bases fit TRBD2. Germline CDR1 is SEHNR and CDR2 is FQNEAQ (reference sequence). The V and J ends lost 4 bases and 1 base, in that order; junction bases with no gene match: 1. CDR3 length equals 15 residues. CDR3 bases: TGTGCCAGCAGCTCGACTAGCGGGGGCACAGATACGCAGTATTTT. Amino acid sequence: CASSSTSGGTDTQYF.

The chain combines TRBV4-3 with TRBJ2-2, with D unresolved. V lost 0 bases to trimming and J lost 8 bases, with 10 bases between them. Germline CDR1 and CDR2: LGHNA and YSLEER. The CDR3 has 14 residues. The CDR3 DNA follows: TGCGCCAGCAGCCAAGAGGCAGCGTGGGGGGAGCTGTTTTTT. Amino acid sequence: CASSQEAAWGELFF.

This chain links TRBV29-1 with TRBJ1-4; a weak D match, TRBD1 (6 bases). V was trimmed by 4 bases and J by 7 bases, leaving 13 bases between them. This CDR3 spans 13 amino acids. In germline, CDR1 is SQVTM, CDR2 ANQGSEA. The CDR3 sequence is CSVGGGLSEKLFF. The CDR3 coding sequence is TGCAGCGTTGGGGGGGGGCTTAGTGAAAAACTGTTTTTT.

The gene calls are TRBV9 and TRBJ1-2, with TRBD1 as a possible D gene (5 bases). This CDR3 comprises 14 residues. Germline V gene data show CDR1 as SGDLS and CDR2 as YYNGEE. Trimming left V 3 bases short and J 7 bases short, with 16 bases between. CDR3 in amino acids: CASSGLGEGGGYTF. As DNA, the CDR3 is TGTGCCAGCAGCGGCCTGGGGGAGGGAGGTGGCTACACCTTC.

The rearrangement joins TRBV9 to TRBJ2-2, with 8 bases fitting TRBD1. This CDR3 is 18 amino acids long. The V gene end was trimmed by 5 bases and the J gene end by 7 bases; junction bases not matched to a gene: 19. Looked up from germline, CDR1 is SGDLS and CDR2 is YYNGEE. CDR3 residues: CASSYRPEQGASGGELFF. The CDR3 DNA follows: TGTGCCAGCAGTTACCGTCCGGAGCAGGGGGCGTCAGGCGGGGAGCTGTTTTTT.

V is TRBV3-1 (or the pseudogene TRBV3-2) and J is TRBJ2-3; 9 bases are a match to TRBD2. The CDR3 is 12 residues long. V shed 4 bases and J 15 bases; nucleotides not matched to a gene: 8. CDR1 LGHDT and CDR2 YNNKEL come from the germline V gene (reference sequence). In DNA, the CDR3 is TGTGCCAGCAGCCCTCCCACGGGACTAGCATATTTT. Translating gives CASSPPTGLAYF.

The chain has TRBV7-2 and TRBJ2-5; 14 bases align to TRBD2. Germline values: CDR1 SGHTA, CDR2 FQGNSA. V shed 3 bases, J shed 3 bases, and the junction held 9 bases outside the gene matches. The CDR3 length is 18 residues. CDR3 bases: TGTGCCAGCAGCTTGGGGGGACTAGCGGGAGTTAGTGAAGAGACCCAGTACTTC. This encodes CASSLGGLAGVSEETQYF.

V gene TRBV7-2 combines with J gene TRBJ1-2; 8 nucleotides line up with TRBD1. CDR1 SGHTA and CDR2 FQGNSA come from the germline V gene. This CDR3 comprises 13 residues. The trim removed 5 bases at V and 5 bases at J, leaving 4 bases unmatched. CDR3 nucleotide sequence: TGTGCCAGCAGCCCCCGGACAGGGTATGGCTACACCTTC. It yields the protein CASSPRTGYGYTF.

The V gene is TRBV15, the J gene TRBJ2-7; a weak D match, TRBD2 (7 bases). Trimming shortened V by 9 bases and J by 4 bases, and 22 bases separated the two germline ends. This CDR3 is built from 15 residues. Germline V gene sequence: CDR1 LNHNV, CDR2 YYDKDF (reference sequence). CDR3 sequence (DNA): TGTGCCACTTACCGAAGGGGGGGCCGAAGATACGAGCAGTACGTC. Residues: CATYRRGGRRYEQYV.

In its sample, this clone is medium-sized. The same CDR3 also results from other DNA sequences found in this sample. The chain recombines TRBV4-1 with TRBJ1-6, with D perhaps matching TRBD1 (6 bases). Germline loops: CDR1 MGHRA, CDR2 YSYEKL. V gave up 0 bases and J gave up 7 bases, with 10 bases separating them. The CDR3 has 15 residues. CDR3 sequence: CASSQETGLNSPLHF. Here the CDR3 DNA reads TGCGCCAGCAGCCAAGAAACAGGGTTAAATTCACCCCTCCACTTT.

The rearrangement links TRBV7-8 to TRBJ1-2; D remains ambiguous. The CDR3 spans 14 residues. V shed 2 bases and J shed 7 bases, with 14 bases lying between them. The germline CDR1 and CDR2 sequences are SGHVS and FQNEAQ. CDR3 nucleotide sequence: TGTGCCAGCAGCTTACTACGGGTGGTCGTTGGCTACACCTTC. This translates into CASSLLRVVVGYTF.

The chain uses TRBV6-5 and TRBJ1-1; TRBD1 might be the D (6 bases). The CDR3 loop spans 13 amino acids. Per germline, CDR1 MNHEY and CDR2 SVGAGI. The germline V and J ends were trimmed by 2 bases and 7 bases, with 11 bases remaining between them. Here the CDR3 DNA reads TGTGCCAGCAGTTACGGCAGGGGCGGTGAAGCTTTCTTT. Protein product: CASSYGRGGEAFF.